Given below is one T cell receptor (beta chain) in context. Its antigen is as yet unknown. This sample was included in a study of T cell repertoires in cytomegalovirus infection. TCRdb re-derived calls from the reads in MiXCR, one entry per CDR3 protein. This sample has 150,000 to 200,000 distinct CDR3 sequences, with roughly 27% found just once. General study points: There were HLA-C-restricted CMV-specific TCR beta clonotypes dominating the ex vivo response. Identification of carriers of CMV plus the relevant HLA was achieved through cumulative public TCR beta family frequency.

What was sequenced was PBMCs. The sequence was collected from a human donor in good health (CMV status not recorded). Some clones in this sample may be carry-over from other donors' samples.

The CDR3: CASSPDSPRDTQYF. The CDR3 coding sequence is TGTGCCAGCAGTCCCGACTCTCCTCGAGATACGCAGTATTTT. The genes are TRBV6-8 and TRBJ2-3; D not resolved. CDR1 and CDR2 from the germline V gene are MNHGY and SAAAGT. V lost 5 bases and J lost 5, with 14 bases in between. This CDR3 has 14 residues.